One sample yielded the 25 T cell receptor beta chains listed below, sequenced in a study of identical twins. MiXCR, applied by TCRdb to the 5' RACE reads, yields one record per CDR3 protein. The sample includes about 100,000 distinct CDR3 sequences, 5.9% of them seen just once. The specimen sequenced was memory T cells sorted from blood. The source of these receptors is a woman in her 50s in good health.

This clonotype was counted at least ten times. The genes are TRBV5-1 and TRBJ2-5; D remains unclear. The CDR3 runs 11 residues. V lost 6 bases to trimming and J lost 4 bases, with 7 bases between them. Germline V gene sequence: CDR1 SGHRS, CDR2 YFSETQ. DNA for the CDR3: TGCGCCAGCAAGAAGACAGAGACCCAGTACTTC. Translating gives CASKKTETQYF.

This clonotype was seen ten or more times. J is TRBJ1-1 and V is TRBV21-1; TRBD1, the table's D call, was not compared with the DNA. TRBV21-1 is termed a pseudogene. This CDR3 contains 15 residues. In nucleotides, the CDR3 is TGTGCCAGCACCTCCGGACAGAAAGAAAGCACTGAAGCTTTCTTT. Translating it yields CASTSGQKESTEAFF.

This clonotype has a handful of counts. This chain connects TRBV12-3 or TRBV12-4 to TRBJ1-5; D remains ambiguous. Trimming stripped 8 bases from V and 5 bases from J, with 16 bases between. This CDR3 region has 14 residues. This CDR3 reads CASAGRPIDQPQHF. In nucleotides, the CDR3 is TGTGCCAGCGCCGGCAGGCCTATTGATCAGCCCCAGCATTTT.

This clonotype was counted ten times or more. In DNA, the CDR3 is TGCAGCGCACAACAGGGGTGGAAGACTGAAGCTTTCTTT. It codes for CSAQQGWKTEAFF. The chain uses TRBV29-1 and TRBJ1-1, with TRBD1 identical over 7 bases. Germline-derived CDR1 and CDR2 are SQVTM and ANQGSEA. Trimming cost V 7 bases and J 5 bases; bases outside gene matches: 10. The CDR3 totals 13 residues.

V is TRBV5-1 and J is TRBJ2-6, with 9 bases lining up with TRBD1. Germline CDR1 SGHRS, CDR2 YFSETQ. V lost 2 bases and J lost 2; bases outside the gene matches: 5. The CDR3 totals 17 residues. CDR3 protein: CASSFGQGQAGANVLTF. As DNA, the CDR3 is TGCGCCAGCAGCTTTGGACAGGGGCAAGCTGGGGCCAACGTCCTGACTTTC.

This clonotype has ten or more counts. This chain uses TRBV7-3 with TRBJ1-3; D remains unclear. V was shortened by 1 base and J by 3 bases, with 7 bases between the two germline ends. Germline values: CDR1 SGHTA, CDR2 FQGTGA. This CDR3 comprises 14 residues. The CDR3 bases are TGTGCCAGCAGCTTAATGCCAAGTGGAAACACCATATATTTT. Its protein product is CASSLMPSGNTIYF.

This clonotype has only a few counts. The CDR3 sequence: CASSATGSYEQYV. CDR3 in DNA: TGTGCCAGCAGTGCGACAGGGTCCTACGAGCAGTACGTC. J is TRBJ2-7 and V is TRBV6-1; the match to TRBD1 covers 7 bases. CDR3 length: 13 amino acids. Germline V CDR1 and CDR2: MNHNS, SASEGT. V lost 4 bases to trimming and J lost 1 base; unmatched junction nucleotides: 1.

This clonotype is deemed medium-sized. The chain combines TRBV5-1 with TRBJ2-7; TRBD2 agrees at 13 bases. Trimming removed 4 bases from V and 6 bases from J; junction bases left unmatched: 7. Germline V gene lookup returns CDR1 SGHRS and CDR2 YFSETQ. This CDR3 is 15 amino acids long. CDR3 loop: CASSVTSGRTTEQYF. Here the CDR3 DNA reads TGCGCCAGCAGCGTGACTAGCGGGAGGACTACCGAGCAGTACTTC.

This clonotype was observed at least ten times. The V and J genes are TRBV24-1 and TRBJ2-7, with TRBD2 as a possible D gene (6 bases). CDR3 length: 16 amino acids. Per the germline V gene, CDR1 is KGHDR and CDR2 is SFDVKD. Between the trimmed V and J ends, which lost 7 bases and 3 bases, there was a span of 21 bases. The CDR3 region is CATSAPEEGEDYEQYV. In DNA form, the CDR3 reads TGTGCCACCAGCGCCCCGGAAGAAGGGGAGGACTACGAGCAGTACGTC.

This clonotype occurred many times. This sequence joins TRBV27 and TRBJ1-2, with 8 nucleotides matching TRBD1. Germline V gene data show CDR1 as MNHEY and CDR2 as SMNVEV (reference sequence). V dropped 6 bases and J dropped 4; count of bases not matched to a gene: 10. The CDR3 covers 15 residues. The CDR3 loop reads CASSGTGTGIYGYTF. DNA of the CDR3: TGTGCCAGCAGCGGAACCGGGACAGGCATCTATGGCTACACCTTC.

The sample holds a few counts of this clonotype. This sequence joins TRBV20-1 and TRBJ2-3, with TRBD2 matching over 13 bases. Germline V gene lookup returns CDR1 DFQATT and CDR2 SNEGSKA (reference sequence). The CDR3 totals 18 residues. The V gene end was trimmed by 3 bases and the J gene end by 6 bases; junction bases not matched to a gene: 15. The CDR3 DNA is TGCAGTGCTAGCCTTACTAGCGGGAGGGACGATTTAACGGATACGCAGTATTTT. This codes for CSASLTSGRDDLTDTQYF.

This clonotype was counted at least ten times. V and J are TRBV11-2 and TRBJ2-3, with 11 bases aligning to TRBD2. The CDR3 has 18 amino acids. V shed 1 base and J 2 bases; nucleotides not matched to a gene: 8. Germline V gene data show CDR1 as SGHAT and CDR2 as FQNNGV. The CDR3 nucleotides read TGTGCCAGCAGCTTAGGCACTGGACTAGCGGGTGTCACAGATACGCAGTATTTT. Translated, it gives CASSLGTGLAGVTDTQYF.

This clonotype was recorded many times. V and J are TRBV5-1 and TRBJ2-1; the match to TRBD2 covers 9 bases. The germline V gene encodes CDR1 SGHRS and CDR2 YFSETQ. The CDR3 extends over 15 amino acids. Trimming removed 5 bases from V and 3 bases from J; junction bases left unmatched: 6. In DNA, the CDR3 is TGCGCCAGCAGTTTAGCGGGAGCGGTCTACAATGAGCAGTTCTTC. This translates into CASSLAGAVYNEQFF. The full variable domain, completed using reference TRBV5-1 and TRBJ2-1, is KAGVTQTPRYLIKTRGQQVTLSCSPISGHRSVSWYQQTPGQGLQFLFEYFSETQRNKGNFPGRFSGRQFSNSRSEMNVSTLELGDSALYLCASSLAGAVYNEQFFGPGTRLTVL.

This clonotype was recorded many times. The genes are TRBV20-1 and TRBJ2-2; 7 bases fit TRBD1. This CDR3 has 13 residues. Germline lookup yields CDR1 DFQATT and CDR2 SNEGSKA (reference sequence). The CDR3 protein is CFSQGANTGELFF. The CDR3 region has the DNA TGCTTCAGTCAGGGGGCGAACACCGGGGAGCTGTTTTTT.

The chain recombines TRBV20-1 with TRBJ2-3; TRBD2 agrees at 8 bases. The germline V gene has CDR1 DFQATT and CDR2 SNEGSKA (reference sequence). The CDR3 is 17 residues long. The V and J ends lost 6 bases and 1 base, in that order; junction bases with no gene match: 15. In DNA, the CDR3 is TGCAGTGCGGGCATTCCGGGAGGGCCAGTTGGCACAGATACGCAGTATTTT. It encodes CSAGIPGGPVGTDTQYF.

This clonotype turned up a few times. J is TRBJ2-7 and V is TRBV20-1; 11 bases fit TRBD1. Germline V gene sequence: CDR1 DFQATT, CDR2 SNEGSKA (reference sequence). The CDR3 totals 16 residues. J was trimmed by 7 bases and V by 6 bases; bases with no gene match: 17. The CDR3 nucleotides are TGCAGTGCGTTAGGGTTCGAGGACAGGGGGCATCGGGAGCAGTACTTC. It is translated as CSALGFEDRGHREQYF.

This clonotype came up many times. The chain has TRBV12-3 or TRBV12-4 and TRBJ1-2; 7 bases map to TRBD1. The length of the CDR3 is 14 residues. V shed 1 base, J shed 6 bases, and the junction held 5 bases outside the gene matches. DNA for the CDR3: TGTGCCAGCAGTTTAGGACAGGGAATCGATGGCTACACCTTC. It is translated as CASSLGQGIDGYTF.

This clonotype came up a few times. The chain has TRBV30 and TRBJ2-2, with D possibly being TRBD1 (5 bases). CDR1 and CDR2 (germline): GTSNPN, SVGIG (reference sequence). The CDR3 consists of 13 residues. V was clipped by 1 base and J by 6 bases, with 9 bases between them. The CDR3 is CAWSGRDAGELFF. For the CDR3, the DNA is TGTGCCTGGAGTGGCAGGGATGCCGGGGAGCTGTTTTTT.

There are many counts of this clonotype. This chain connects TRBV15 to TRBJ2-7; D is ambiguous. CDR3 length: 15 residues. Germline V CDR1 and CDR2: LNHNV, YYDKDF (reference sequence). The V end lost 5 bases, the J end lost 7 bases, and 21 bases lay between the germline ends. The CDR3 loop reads CATSGQRTPSGEQYF. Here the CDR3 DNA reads TGTGCCACCAGCGGTCAAAGGACCCCGAGTGGGGAGCAGTACTTC.

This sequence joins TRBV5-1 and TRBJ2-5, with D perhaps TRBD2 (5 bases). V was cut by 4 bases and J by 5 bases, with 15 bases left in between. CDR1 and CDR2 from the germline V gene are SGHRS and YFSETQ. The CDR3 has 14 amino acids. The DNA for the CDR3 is TGCGCCAGCAGCCCCTCACTAGACGTTGAGACCCAGTACTTC. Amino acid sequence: CASSPSLDVETQYF.

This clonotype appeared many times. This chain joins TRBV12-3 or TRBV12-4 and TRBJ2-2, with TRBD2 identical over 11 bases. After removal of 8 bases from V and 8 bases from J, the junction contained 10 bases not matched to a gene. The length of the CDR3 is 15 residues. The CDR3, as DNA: TGTGCCAGCCGTAAAAATCTAGCGGGAGGTGGGGAGCTGTTTTTT. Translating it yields CASRKNLAGGGELFF.

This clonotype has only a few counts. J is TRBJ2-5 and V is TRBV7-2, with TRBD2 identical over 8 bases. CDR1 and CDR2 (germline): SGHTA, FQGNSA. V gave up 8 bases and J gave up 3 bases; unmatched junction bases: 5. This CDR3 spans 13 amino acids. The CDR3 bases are TGTGCCAGCTCTCGACTAGCGAAAGAGACCCAGTACTTC. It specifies CASSRLAKETQYF. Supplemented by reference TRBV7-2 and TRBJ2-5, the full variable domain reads GAGVSQSPSNKVTEKGKDVELRCDPISGHTALYWYRQSLGQGLEFLIYFQGNSAPDKSGLPSDRFSAERTGGSVSTLTIQRTQQEDSAVYLCASSRLAKETQYFGPGTRLLVL.

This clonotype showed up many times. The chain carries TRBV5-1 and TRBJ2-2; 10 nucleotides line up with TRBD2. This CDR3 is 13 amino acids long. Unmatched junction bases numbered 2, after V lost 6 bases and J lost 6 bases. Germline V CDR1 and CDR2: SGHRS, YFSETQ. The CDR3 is CASTLAGAGELFF. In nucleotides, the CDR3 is TGCGCCAGCACTCTAGCGGGAGCCGGGGAGCTGTTTTTT.

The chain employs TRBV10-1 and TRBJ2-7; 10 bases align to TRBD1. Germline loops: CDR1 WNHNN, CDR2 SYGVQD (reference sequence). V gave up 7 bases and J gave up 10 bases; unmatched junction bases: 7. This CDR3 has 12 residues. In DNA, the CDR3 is TGCGCCAGCAACACCGGGACAGGGGTACAGTACGTC. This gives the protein CASNTGTGVQYV.

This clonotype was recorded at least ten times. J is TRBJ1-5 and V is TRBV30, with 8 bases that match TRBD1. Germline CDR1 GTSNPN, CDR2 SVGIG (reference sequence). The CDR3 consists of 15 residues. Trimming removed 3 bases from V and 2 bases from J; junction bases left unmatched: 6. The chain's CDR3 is CAWSGQGGGNQPQHF. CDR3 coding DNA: TGTGCCTGGAGCGGACAGGGAGGTGGCAATCAGCCCCAGCATTTT.